Listed below are T cell receptor beta chains from one sample, sequenced in a study of identifying expanded T cells in peripheral blood. Clones were sequenced by immunoSEQ multiplex PCR, and TCRdb holds only the in-frame ones, with some missing. The top ten hold roughly 5% of the sample, which has 50,000 to 70,000 clones, around 87% seen once. Specimen: blood. The source of these receptors is a person aged 18-70 years in good health. Each CDR3 is given with its conserved first and last residue. A D gene is named only where the DNA matches it firmly. Part of the rows lack a size; the others show once, few, many or a class for expanded clones.

>.|TRBV19|TRBJ1-6|.
CASSIGLSRPSSYNSPLHF
TGTGCCAGTAGTATAGGTTTGAGCCGACCGAGCTCCTATAATTCACCCCTCCACTTT
>TRBD2|TRBV4-2|TRBJ2-5|.
CASSQERGSGQETQYF
TGTGCCAGCAGCCAAGAACGCGGGAGTGGCCAAGAGACCCAGTACTTC
>.|TRBV27|TRBJ2-7|.
CASSLSPGPSYEQYF
TGTGCCAGCAGTTTATCCCCGGGACCCTCCTACGAGCAGTACTTC
>.|TRBV4-1|TRBJ1-4|.
CASRAVAGGLFF
TGCGCCAGCAGGGCGGTGGCCGGGGGACTGTTTTTT
>TRBD2|TRBV4-3|TRBJ2-7|.
CASSQVVGLAGGPTNYEQYF
TGCGCCAGCAGCCAAGTTGTTGGCCTAGCGGGAGGACCTACTAACTACGAGCAGTACTTC
>TRBD1|TRBV6-1|TRBJ2-2|.
CASSDETGAGTGELFF
TGTGCCAGCAGTGACGAGACAGGGGCGGGGACCGGGGAGCTGTTTTTT
>.|TRBV2|TRBJ1-2|.
CASSPTGRNYGYTF
TGTGCCAGCAGTCCCACAGGGCGTAACTATGGCTACACCTTC
>TRBD1|TRBV18|TRBJ1-5|.
CASSLGTGDNQPQHF
TGTGCCAGCTCACTGGGGACAGGGGACAATCAGCCCCAGCATTTT
>.|TRBV6-4|TRBJ2-3|.
CASSDSVDTDTQYF
TGTGCCAGCAGTGACTCGGTGGACACAGATACGCAGTATTTT
>TRBD1|TRBV28|TRBJ1-1|.
CASSPLGTVEAFF
TGTGCCAGCAGCCCCCTAGGGACAGTTGAAGCTTTCTTT
>.|TRBV7-3|TRBJ2-3|.
CASSLISTETQYF
TGTGCCAGCAGCCTCATCTCGACCGAGACGCAGTATTTT
>TRBD2|TRBV19|TRBJ2-5|.
CASSLSGRAGETQYF
TGTGCCAGTAGCCTTAGCGGGAGGGCCGGAGAGACCCAGTACTTC
>.|TRBV30|TRBJ1-2|.
CAWSGGVYLYGYTF
TGTGCCTGGTCAGGTGGGGTCTACCTCTATGGCTACACCTTC
>TRBD1|TRBV4-1|TRBJ1-2|.
CASSQVDQGAGYGYTF
TGCGCCAGCAGCCAAGTAGATCAGGGGGCGGGATATGGCTACACCTTC
>.|TRBV5-1|TRBJ1-2|.
CASSFSIGYGYTF
TGCGCCAGCAGCTTCTCAATCGGCTATGGCTACACCTTC
>TRBD1|TRBV5-4|TRBJ1-6|.
CASSLGTGQFWPLHF
TGTGCCAGCAGCTTGGGGACAGGGCAATTCTGGCCCCTCCACTTT
>TRBD2|TRBV13|TRBJ2-5|.
CASSPSRLAGGTEETQYF
TGTGCCAGCAGCCCATCGCGGCTAGCGGGGGGGACTGAAGAGACCCAGTACTTC
>.|TRBV28|TRBJ1-2|few
CASSPGTSYGYTF
TGTGCCAGCAGTCCCGGGACCTCATATGGCTACACCTTC
>.|TRBV19|TRBJ1-1|.
CASKGQENTEAFF
TGTGCCAGTAAGGGTCAGGAGAACACTGAAGCTTTCTTT
>.|TRBV7-2|TRBJ2-5|.
CASSLAGLGDETQYF
TGTGCCAGCAGCTTAGCGGGATTGGGCGATGAGACCCAGTACTTC
>.|TRBV5-1|TRBJ1-2|.
CASSLEGSSNYGYTF
TGCGCCAGCAGCTTGGAGGGCAGCTCTAACTATGGCTACACCTTC
>.|TRBV4-3|TRBJ2-3|.
CASSQGSSGRWDTQYF
TGCGCCAGCAGCCAAGGGTCTAGTGGGAGGTGGGATACGCAGTATTTT
>.|TRBV5-6|TRBJ2-2|.
CASSLYKNTGELFF
TGTGCCAGCAGCCTATACAAGAACACCGGGGAGCTGTTTTTT
>.|TRBV14|TRBJ2-1|.
CASSQDGSQGMYDNEQFF
TGTGCCAGCAGCCAAGATGGCTCTCAGGGAATGTATGACAATGAGCAGTTCTTC
>TRBD1|TRBV15|TRBJ1-3|.
CATSRDLWGQGPTRRVGGNTIYF
TGTGCCACCAGCAGAGATCTGTGGGGACAGGGGCCAACGAGACGAGTAGGTGGAAACACCATATATTTT
>.|TRBV29-1|TRBJ2-7|.
CSVVVTAGTGSREQYF
TGCAGCGTTGTAGTCACCGCCGGTACAGGGTCCCGCGAGCAGTACTTC
>TRBD2|TRBV7-2|TRBJ2-3|.
CASSLVVGGPSDTQYF
TGTGCCAGCAGCTTAGTAGTGGGAGGGCCGTCAGATACGCAGTATTTT
>.|TRBV6-5|TRBJ1-1|.
CASSDERSEAFF
TGTGCCAGCAGCGACGAGAGGAGTGAAGCTTTCTTT
>.|TRBV5-1|TRBJ2-2|.
CASRPDAGNTGELFF
TGCGCCAGCAGGCCTGACGCCGGGAACACCGGGGAGCTGTTTTTT
>TRBD1|TRBV5-4|TRBJ1-2|.
CASSGTGTLGYTF
TGTGCCAGCAGCGGGACAGGGACTCTCGGCTACACCTTC
>.|TRBV5-6|TRBJ2-7|.
CASSFRDRWGEQYF
TGTGCCAGCAGTTTCCGGGACCGCTGGGGAGAGCAGTACTTC
>.|TRBV10-3|TRBJ1-2|.
CAISESTDYGYTF
TGTGCCATCAGTGAGTCTACAGACTATGGCTACACCTTC
>TRBD2|TRBV19|TRBJ2-7|.
CASSTRAGGSYEQYF
TGTGCCAGTAGTACCCGAGCGGGAGGCTCCTACGAGCAGTACTTC
>TRBD1|TRBV28|TRBJ1-2|.
CASSSSKGTGSYWGYGYTF
TGTGCCAGCAGTTCCTCGAAGGGGACAGGGTCCTATTGGGGCTATGGCTACACCTTC
>TRBD2|TRBV28|TRBJ2-6|many
CASSSGTSSSGANVLTF
TGTGCCAGCAGTTCCGGGACTAGCAGCTCTGGGGCCAACGTCCTGACTTTC
>.|TRBV28|TRBJ2-3|.
CASSKQPDTGDTQYF
TGTGCCAGCAGCAAACAACCCGACACAGGGGATACGCAGTATTTT
>.|TRBV27|TRBJ1-3|.
CASARASGVSGNTIYF
TGTGCCAGCGCCAGGGCTTCGGGTGTTTCTGGAAACACCATATATTTT
>.|TRBV15|TRBJ2-3|.
CATSREGLIGTKPDTQYF
TGTGCCACCAGCAGAGAGGGGTTGATAGGAACTAAACCAGATACGCAGTATTTT
>.|TRBV15|TRBJ2-7|few
CATSSSFHDEQYF
TGTGCCACCAGCTCAAGCTTCCACGACGAGCAGTACTTC
>TRBD1|TRBV6-6|TRBJ2-3|.
CASHPGGIDTQYF
TGTGCCAGCCACCCAGGGGGCATCGATACGCAGTATTTT
>.|TRBV7-3|TRBJ2-6|.
CASSLAEIGSGANVLTF
TGTGCCAGCAGCTTAGCGGAAATTGGCTCTGGGGCCAACGTCCTGACTTTC
>TRBD1|TRBV4-1|TRBJ1-4|.
CASSQDQAGGEKLFF
TGCGCCAGCAGCCAAGATCAGGCAGGGGGGGAAAAACTGTTTTTT
>.|TRBV27|TRBJ2-2|.
CASSLHNTGELFF
TGTGCCAGCAGTTTACATAACACCGGGGAGCTGTTTTTT
>TRBD1|TRBV6-6|TRBJ2-5|once
CASRAGTGGIETQYF
TGTGCCAGCAGGGCCGGGACAGGGGGCATCGAGACCCAGTACTTC
>TRBD1|TRBV11-2|TRBJ2-5|.
CASSSDRGPQETQYF
TGTGCCAGCAGCTCGGACAGGGGCCCGCAAGAGACCCAGTACTTC
>.|TRBV19|TRBJ2-2|.
CASSTWGNGELFF
TGTGCCAGTAGTACCTGGGGGAACGGGGAGCTGTTTTTT
>TRBD2|TRBV6-4|TRBJ2-1|.
CASSEELAGANEQFF
TGTGCCAGCAGTGAGGAACTAGCGGGCGCCAATGAGCAGTTCTTC
>.|TRBV30|TRBJ1-6|.
CAWSLGVAYNSPLHF
TGTGCCTGGAGTCTCGGAGTTGCCTATAATTCACCCCTCCACTTT